This T cell receptor (beta chain) was sequenced in a study of blood T cell repertoires in COVID-19. As for the study in general: Acute and convalescent COVID-19 samples came from the United States, Italy and Spain. T cells, B-cell-depleted T cells, or PBMCs provided the cDNA or gDNA that served as material.

In the authors' methods: Cell counts per sample came from amplifying reference gene primers. Method: immunoSEQ multiplex PCR; TCRdb's copy keeps in-frame clones and lacks some. That table is the source of V, J and clone size, and D and trimming were worked out from the DNA. The table lists hundreds of thousands of clones, approximately 90% of them singletons. The study drew participants aged about 18 to 95 years from 20 to 30 US areas. CDR3 length: 12 amino acids. V lost 5 bases and J lost 5, with 9 bases in between. Germline CDR1 LNHDA, CDR2 SQIVND (reference sequence). This chain links TRBV19 with TRBJ1-2, with D uncertain. The clonotype originates from a woman aged 18-29 years who had recovered from COVID-19. Sequencing was performed on PBMCs or T cells enriched from blood (not recorded which). CDR3 coding DNA: TGTGCCAGTAGTTCCAGTCTGTATGGCTACACCTTC. Residues: CASSSSLYGYTF.